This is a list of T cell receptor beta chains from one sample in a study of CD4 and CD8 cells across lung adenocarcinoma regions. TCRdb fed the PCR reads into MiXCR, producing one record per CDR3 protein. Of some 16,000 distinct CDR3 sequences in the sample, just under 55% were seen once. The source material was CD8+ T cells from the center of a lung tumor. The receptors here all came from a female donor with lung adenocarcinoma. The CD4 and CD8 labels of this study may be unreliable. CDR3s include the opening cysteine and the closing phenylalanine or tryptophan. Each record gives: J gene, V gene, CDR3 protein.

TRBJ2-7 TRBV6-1 CASQGGVMVVSYEQYF
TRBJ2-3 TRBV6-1 CASSEVPGAKDTQYF
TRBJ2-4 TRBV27 CASRGLWFKNMQYF
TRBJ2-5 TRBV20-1 CSARDLAGGQETQYF
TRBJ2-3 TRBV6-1 CASSEALLWSTDTQYF
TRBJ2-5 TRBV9 CASSVELARETQYF
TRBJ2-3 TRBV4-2 CASSQEKSGGADTQYF
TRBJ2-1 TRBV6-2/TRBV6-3 CASSDPTAYNEQFF
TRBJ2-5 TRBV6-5 CARGYAGSGTETQYF
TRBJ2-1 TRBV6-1 CASRTKRGVSYNEQFF
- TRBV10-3 CAGSRGNTVQYF
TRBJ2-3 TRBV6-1 CASSPGRGGKDIQYF
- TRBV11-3 CAGGPGSGAKETQYF
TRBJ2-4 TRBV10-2 CGSRGGRGKNTQYF
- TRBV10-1 CASHKNRDRGPYEQYF
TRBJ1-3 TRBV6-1 CASTSPGQGSGNTIYF